Shown below are 10 T cell receptor beta chains from a single sample sequenced in a study of control samples from healthy donors and cancer patients. Measured with immunoSEQ multiplex PCR; TCRdb has only the in-frame clones, and not every one. The repertoire holds roughly 130,000 clones, approximately 90% seen once, with roughly 9.4% in the top ten. The specimen was blood. Receptor source: a man younger than 35 in good health.

This clone was picked up a small number of times. In nucleotides, the CDR3 is TGTGCCATCAGGGCAGGAGATCAAATTTCTGGAAACACCATATATTTT. This gives the protein CAIRAGDQISGNTIYF. The chain uses TRBV10-3 and TRBJ1-3; D remains unclear. The CDR3 spans 16 residues. Trimming took 6 bases from V and 1 from J, leaving 16 bases between them. CDR1 is ENHRY and CDR2 is SYGVKD in the germline V gene.

The chain joins TRBV27 to TRBJ1-2; D is unclear. The V gene's germline CDR1 is MNHEY and CDR2 SMNVEV (reference sequence). The CDR3 is made up of 14 amino acids. Trimming removed 2 bases from V and 3 bases from J, with 10 bases in between. The CDR3 is CASSLAMSYYGYTF. The CDR3 DNA reads TGTGCCAGCAGTTTAGCTATGAGCTACTATGGCTACACCTTC.

In this sample, this clone turned up once. The chain combines TRBV19 with TRBJ2-5; unclear D gene. The CDR3 is 11 residues long. Germline values: CDR1 LNHDA, CDR2 SQIVND (reference sequence). V was shortened by 11 bases and J by 5 bases, with 12 bases between the two germline ends. CDR3 residues: CAGEKSETQYF. The CDR3 DNA sequence: TGTGCCGGAGAGAAGTCGGAGACCCAGTACTTC.

The chain carries TRBV11-2 and TRBJ2-2, with TRBD1 matching over 7 bases. The junction had 4 bases not matched to a gene; V was cut back by 3 bases and J by 6 bases. This CDR3 is 14 amino acids long. From germline, CDR1 is SGHAT and CDR2 FQNNGV. CDR3 sequence reads: CASSFVQGAGELFF. The CDR3 bases are TGTGCCAGCAGCTTCGTTCAGGGGGCCGGGGAGCTGTTTTTT.

The rearrangement links TRBV10-1 to TRBJ1-6; D not certain. There are 14 residues in the CDR3. CDR1 and CDR2 (germline): WNHNN, SYGVQD (reference sequence). V was shortened by 7 bases and J by 0 bases, with 7 bases between the two germline ends. The CDR3 region is CASTKSSYNSPLHF. In DNA, the CDR3 is TGCGCCAGCACCAAGAGCTCCTATAATTCACCCCTCCACTTT.

Only one count was recorded for this clone. The chain employs TRBV4-2 and TRBJ2-5; 8 positions agree with TRBD1. The CDR3 is 16 residues long. Germline CDR1 LGHNA, CDR2 YNFKEQ. Unmatched junction bases numbered 13, after V lost 5 bases and J lost 5 bases. CDR3 sequence (DNA): TGTGCCAGCAGCGAAGTACAGGGGGGCGTGGGGGAGACCCAGTACTTC. Translated, it gives CASSEVQGGVGETQYF.

V is TRBV5-4 and J is TRBJ2-7; 8 positions agree with TRBD1. The V and J ends lost 7 bases and 1 base, in that order; junction bases with no gene match: 4. This CDR3 has 13 residues. Germline assignment: CDR1 SGHNT and CDR2 YYREEE (reference sequence). Written as DNA, the CDR3 is TGTGCCAGCGGACGGACAGGGTCCTACGAGCAGTACTTC. Protein product: CASGRTGSYEQYF. Supplemented by reference TRBV5-4 and TRBJ2-7, the full variable domain reads ETGVTQSPTHLIKTRGQQVTLRCSSQSGHNTVSWYQQALGQGPQFIFQYYREEENGRGNFPPRFSGLQFPNYSSELNVNALELDDSALYLCASGRTGSYEQYFGPGTRLTVT.

The chain joins TRBV19 to TRBJ1-3; D is uncertain. The germline V gene encodes CDR1 LNHDA and CDR2 SQIVND (reference sequence). The CDR3 has 13 amino acids. Between the trimmed V and J ends, which lost 8 bases and 1 base, there was a span of 9 bases. The CDR3 region has the DNA TGTGCCAGTGCTTGGAATTCTGGAAACACCATATATTTT. Translating it yields CASAWNSGNTIYF.

The gene calls are TRBV9 and TRBJ2-5, with 7 positions matching TRBD2. The CDR3 consists of 15 residues. Losses at the gene ends were 3 bases for V and 0 bases for J; bases not matched to a gene: 5. The germline V gene has CDR1 SGDLS and CDR2 YYNGEE. CDR3 loop: CASSAGTNNQETQYF. Here the CDR3 DNA reads TGTGCCAGCAGCGCCGGGACTAACAACCAAGAGACCCAGTACTTC.

The chain links TRBV5-1 to TRBJ2-1, with 12 bases identical to TRBD2. The CDR3 length is 16 residues. Germline V gene lookup returns CDR1 SGHRS and CDR2 YFSETQ. V lost 1 base and J lost 4; bases outside the gene matches: 3. CDR3 sequence reads: CASSLWTSGEYNEQFF. The CDR3 DNA sequence: TGCGCCAGCAGCTTGTGGACTAGCGGGGAATACAATGAGCAGTTCTTC.